This T cell receptor (beta chain) was obtained from a study of blood T cell repertoires in COVID-19. This clone was seen just once. V lost 2 bases and J lost 0, with 7 bases in between. Germline V lookup: CDR1 MNHEY, CDR2 SVGAGI. CDR3 size: 14 residues. The method was immunoSEQ multiplex PCR; TCRdb's version includes in-frame clones alone and lacks a portion of them. This table holds 200,000 to 250,000 clones, about 85% found once. The TCR originated in a man between 25 and 39 years old who had recovered from COVID-19. V gene TRBV6-5 combines with J gene TRBJ1-1; D is undetermined. The sequenced sample was PBMCs or T cells enriched from blood (not recorded which). The CDR3, as DNA: TGTGCCAGCAGTTACCACAGATTGAACACTGAAGCTTTCTTT. This translates into CASSYHRLNTEAFF.